Below, 26 T cell receptor beta chains from the same sample are listed, as sequenced in a study of regulatory T cells in long-lasting Graves disease. Regarding time point: newly diagnosed GD, antithyroid drugs for less than 3 months. Isolated PBMC RNA provided the starting material for the TCR library. The authors built TCR beta libraries using iRepertoire HTBI primers and Arm-PCR of CDR3 regions. TCRdb fed the multiplex PCR reads into MiXCR, producing one record per CDR3 protein. The sample holds a few hundred thousand distinct CDR3 sequences, over 15% seen once. Another study also made use of these data, one on T cells in Graves' hyperthyroidism and ophthalmopathy.

This specimen consisted of peripheral blood mononuclear cells (PBMCs), obtained at new diagnosis, from a patient treated with antithyroid drugs. These receptors were obtained from a man in his forties with Graves disease.

This clonotype was seen at least ten times. V and J are TRBV28 and TRBJ2-1; D is unclear. Per germline, CDR1 MDHEN and CDR2 SYDVKM. The CDR3 has 11 amino acids. V shed 6 bases and J shed 10 bases, with 10 bases lying between them. CDR3 DNA sequence: TGTGCCAGCAGCCGTCCCAAGGAGCAGTTCTTC. Protein product: CASSRPKEQFF.

To note about this clonotype: At one end the junction does not follow the germline gene, possibly because of a read error. The J gene is TRBJ2-3, the V gene TRBV19, with 7 positions matching TRBD1. CDR3 size: 15 residues. Germline CDR1 LNHDA, CDR2 SQIVND (reference sequence). Here the CDR3 reads CVSSIDRTGADTQYF. CDR3 nucleotides: TGTGTCAGTAGTATAGATCGTACAGGGGCAGATACGCAGTATTTT.

J is TRBJ1-1 and V is TRBV20-1; TRBD1 aligns across 9 bases. The CDR3 totals 16 residues. CDR1 and CDR2 from the germline V gene are DFQATT and SNEGSKA (reference sequence). Unmatched junction bases numbered 8, after V lost 3 bases and J lost 0 bases. CDR3 protein: CSARPGQGGMNTEAFF. CDR3 nucleotides: TGCAGTGCTAGGCCGGGACAGGGAGGAATGAACACTGAAGCTTTCTTT.

In this sample, this clonotype turned up many times. This sequence joins TRBV3-1 and TRBJ2-1, with no clear D. Looked up from germline, CDR1 is LGHDT and CDR2 is YNNKEL (reference sequence). The CDR3 consists of 13 residues. Trimming pared 0 bases from V and 12 bases from J, leaving 12 bases between. CDR3 DNA sequence: TGTGCCAGCAGCCAAGATCCGACCTCCGGGCAGTTCTTC. Protein sequence: CASSQDPTSGQFF.

The sample holds many counts of this clonotype. The CDR3 is CASSTGQENPYEQYF. Here the CDR3 DNA reads TGTGCCAGCAGCACGGGACAGGAGAACCCCTACGAGCAGTACTTC. The J gene is TRBJ2-7, the V gene TRBV7-9, with 8 bases matching TRBD1. The CDR3 runs 15 residues. Germline lookup yields CDR1 SEHNR and CDR2 FQNEAQ (reference sequence). The J segment lost 2 bases and the V segment lost 5 bases, leaving 8 bases of the junction unmatched.

The chain combines TRBV5-1 with TRBJ1-3, with a possible D match to TRBD1 (6 bases). The V end lost 4 bases, the J end lost 0 bases, and 14 bases lay between the germline ends. The CDR3 runs to 16 residues. Germline assignment: CDR1 SGHRS and CDR2 YFSETQ. CDR3 sequence (DNA): TGCGCCAGCAGCCAACGACAGGCCGTCTCTGGAAACACCATATATTTT. Amino acids: CASSQRQAVSGNTIYF.

This clonotype was recorded many times. The chain combines TRBV5-1 with TRBJ2-7; tentatively, D is TRBD1 or TRBD2 (6 bases each). The V gene's germline CDR1 is SGHRS and CDR2 YFSETQ. The CDR3 has 15 amino acids. V shed 3 bases and J shed 3 bases, with 16 bases lying between them. Here the CDR3 reads CASSWGASGLYEQYF. CDR3 coding DNA: TGCGCCAGCAGCTGGGGGGCCTCCGGCCTCTACGAGCAGTACTTC. Drawing the rest from reference TRBV5-1 and TRBJ2-7, the complete variable domain is KAGVTQTPRYLIKTRGQQVTLSCSPISGHRSVSWYQQTPGQGLQFLFEYFSETQRNKGNFPGRFSGRQFSNSRSEMNVSTLELGDSALYLCASSWGASGLYEQYFGPGTRLTVT.

This clonotype has ten or more counts. The chain combines TRBV28 with TRBJ2-1; 11 bases map to TRBD1. With 4 bases clipped from V and 7 bases from J, the junction kept 6 bases outside the gene matches. Germline assignment: CDR1 MDHEN and CDR2 SYDVKM. This CDR3 region has 15 residues. The CDR3 DNA reads as TGTGCCAGCAGTTCGGGACAGGGGGGAGGAAATGAGCAGTTCTTC. It is translated as CASSSGQGGGNEQFF.

On this clonotype itself: This sequence may be a read error, since a much larger clone differs from it by one base. This chain joins TRBV18 and TRBJ2-7; D ambiguous. V was shortened by 7 bases and J by 3 bases, with 13 bases between the two germline ends. The CDR3 contains 13 residues. Germline lookup yields CDR1 KGHSH and CDR2 LQKENI. The CDR3, as DNA: TGTGCCAGCTTCCAGGCCTCCGGCTACGAGCAGTACTTC. Translation: CASFQASGYEQYF.

This clonotype was seen many times. The rearrangement links TRBV3-1 to TRBJ1-1; TRBD1 agrees at 7 bases. Trimming removed 1 base from V and 3 bases from J; junction bases left unmatched: 8. The CDR3 extends over 16 amino acids. Looked up from germline, CDR1 is LGHDT and CDR2 is YNNKEL (reference sequence). For the CDR3, the DNA is TGTGCCAGCAGCCAAGGAGATGACAGGGCCTACACTGAAGCTTTCTTT. The encoded protein is CASSQGDDRAYTEAFF.

This clonotype showed up many times. The chain uses TRBV7-9 and TRBJ1-4; D is perhaps TRBD1 (5 bases). The V gene's germline CDR1 is SEHNR and CDR2 FQNEAQ (reference sequence). The CDR3 extends over 14 amino acids. Trimming took 2 bases from V and 6 from J, leaving 10 bases between them. In DNA form, the CDR3 reads TGTGCCAGCAGCTTACACGGAGGGGATGAAAAACTGTTTTTT. It yields the protein CASSLHGGDEKLFF. Combining the CDR3 with reference TRBV7-9 and TRBJ1-4 gives the whole variable domain DTGVSQNPRHKITKRGQNVTFRCDPISEHNRLYWYRQTLGQGPEFLTYFQNEAQLEKSRLLSDRFSAERPKGSFSTLEIQRTEQGDSAMYLCASSLHGGDEKLFFGSGTQLSVL.

This clonotype was counted many times. DNA for the CDR3: TGTGCCAGCTCCCGTGACAGACTATACAATGAGCAGTTCTTC. Residues: CASSRDRLYNEQFF. The chain employs TRBV2 and TRBJ2-1, with D perhaps assigned TRBD1 or TRBD2 (5 bases each). V was trimmed by 8 bases and J by 4 bases, leaving 15 bases between them. Germline V gene lookup returns CDR1 SNHLY and CDR2 FYNNEI. The CDR3 totals 14 residues.

The rearrangement links TRBV6-1 to TRBJ1-1; D may be TRBD1 (5 bases). The CDR3 is 14 amino acids. Trimming took 6 bases from V and 1 from J, leaving 12 bases between them. CDR1 and CDR2 from the germline V gene are MNHNS and SASEGT. CDR3 sequence (DNA): TGTGCCAGCAGGGACAATGGGCCGAACACTGAAGCTTTCTTT. As protein: CASRDNGPNTEAFF.

V and J are TRBV24-1 and TRBJ2-7, with 7 bases fitting TRBD2. This CDR3 has 16 residues. The ends lost 3 bases at V and 2 bases at J; junction bases unmatched: 9. The germline V gene encodes CDR1 KGHDR and CDR2 SFDVKD. The DNA of the CDR3 is TGTGCCACCAGTGATATCGGAAGGCGGGGGACCTACGAGCAGTACTTC. This translates into CATSDIGRRGTYEQYF.

Many counts were recorded for this clonotype. An end of the junction differs from the germline gene, which may be a read error. The rearrangement links TRBV5-6 to TRBJ1-6, with 9 bases matching TRBD1. From germline, CDR1 is SGHDT and CDR2 YYEEEE. This CDR3 comprises 16 residues. The CDR3 is CASSEQGAWVNSPLHF. The CDR3 bases are TGCGCCAGCAGCGAACAGGGGGCTTGGGTGAATTCACCCCTCCACTTT.

This clonotype has at least ten counts. The gene calls are TRBV12-3 or TRBV12-4 and TRBJ1-3; D remains unclear. Deletions cut 7 bases from V and 1 base from J, with 17 bases between. The CDR3 runs 16 residues. The CDR3 sequence is CASNALGFISGNTIYF. In DNA form, the CDR3 reads TGTGCCAGCAACGCTCTGGGATTCATATCTGGAAACACCATATATTTT.

This clonotype came up a few times. This chain connects TRBV29-1 to TRBJ2-1, with a tentative D call TRBD1 (5 bases). CDR1 is SQVTM, CDR2 ANQGSEA, per germline. The V gene lost 4 bases and the J gene lost 9 bases, with 13 bases spanning the gap. The CDR3 is 12 amino acids. CDR3 residues: CSVVQGSIEQFF. CDR3 DNA: TGCAGCGTTGTCCAGGGATCCATTGAGCAGTTCTTC.

At least ten counts were recorded for this clonotype. In DNA, the CDR3 is TGTGCCAGCAGTCGGCAGCTGGAAATTGGAGAGCAGTACTTC. This gives the protein CASSRQLEIGEQYF. The chain recombines TRBV27 with TRBJ2-7; D remains ambiguous. The ends were cut back, 5 bases at V and 7 bases at J, with 18 bases in the middle. The CDR3 length is 14 residues. Per the germline V gene, CDR1 is MNHEY and CDR2 is SMNVEV (reference sequence).

This clonotype was picked up many times. V is TRBV7-2 and J is TRBJ2-3, with D perhaps matching TRBD1 (6 bases). CDR3 length equals 14 residues. Trimming left V 1 base short and J 4 bases short, with 9 bases between. The germline gives CDR1 SGHTA, CDR2 FQGNSA. CDR3 in DNA: TGTGCCAGCAGCTTAGACAGGGCCGCAGATACGCAGTATTTT. Translating it yields CASSLDRAADTQYF.

The genes are TRBV28 and TRBJ2-1; the match to TRBD2 covers 13 bases. The CDR3 totals 17 residues. Per the germline V gene, CDR1 is MDHEN and CDR2 is SYDVKM. Trimming cost V 5 bases and J 8 bases; bases outside gene matches: 12. CDR3 region: CASSSPGQGTSGDEQFF. The CDR3 nucleotides read TGTGCCAGCAGTAGTCCGGGACAGGGGACTAGCGGGGATGAGCAGTTCTTC.

With regard to this clonotype: Just one base apart from a much larger clone, this may be a read error. CDR3 protein: CASSFGWSREDYEQYF. Here the CDR3 DNA reads TGCGCCAGCAGCTTTGGATGGTCTCGGGAGGACTACGAGCAGTACTTC. The chain combines TRBV5-1 with TRBJ2-7, with TRBD2 matching 7 bases. CDR3 length: 16 amino acids. V lost 2 bases, J lost 3 bases, and 11 bases stayed unmatched. Per germline, CDR1 SGHRS and CDR2 YFSETQ.

This clonotype has a count of ten or more. The genes are TRBV6-6 and TRBJ2-7; D is perhaps TRBD2 (5 bases). The ends were cut back, 0 bases at V and 1 base at J, with 13 bases in the middle. Looked up from germline, CDR1 is MNHNY and CDR2 is SVGAGI (reference sequence). CDR3 size: 16 residues. CDR3 sequence: CASSYSTFRGSYEQYF. The CDR3 DNA sequence: TGTGCCAGCAGTTACTCGACTTTTCGGGGTTCCTACGAGCAGTACTTC.

V and J are TRBV11-1 and TRBJ2-2, with 8 bases lining up with TRBD1. CDR1 is SGHAT, CDR2 FQDESV, per germline (reference sequence). The CDR3 covers 16 residues. V shed 5 bases, J shed 7 bases, and the junction held 12 bases outside the gene matches. CDR3 in DNA: TGTGCCAGCAGCCACCCCGGGACAGGTAGAAACGGGGAGCTGTTTTTT. It specifies CASSHPGTGRNGELFF.

Many counts were recorded for this clonotype. The chain employs TRBV20-1 and TRBJ2-7; 9 bases are a match to TRBD2. The CDR3 loop spans 14 amino acids. J was trimmed by 2 bases and V by 5 bases; bases with no gene match: 7. Germline CDR1 and CDR2: DFQATT and SNEGSKA (reference sequence). The CDR3 region has the DNA TGCAGTGCTCCCATGGCGGGGGGGACCTACGAGCAGTACTTC. This translates into CSAPMAGGTYEQYF.

In its sample, this clonotype was seen a few times. One base away lies a much larger clone, so this may be a sequencing read error. The genes are TRBV9 and TRBJ2-3; no clear D. Judging by the DNA end, TRBJ2-7 fits better; the J call may be wrong. CDR1 is SGDLS and CDR2 is YYNGEE in the germline V gene. This CDR3 has 14 residues. The CDR3 DNA sequence: TGTGCCAGCAGCGTAGGGGTCGGCTCCTACGAGCAGTACTTC. It yields the protein CASSVGVGSYEQYF.

This sequence joins TRBV27 and TRBJ2-3; TRBD2 agrees at 14 bases. Per germline, CDR1 MNHEY and CDR2 SMNVEV (reference sequence). The CDR3 extends over 18 amino acids. V gave up 3 bases and J gave up 6 bases; unmatched junction bases: 11. This CDR3 is CASSLWAGTSGGLDTQYF. The CDR3 DNA reads as TGTGCCAGCAGTTTGTGGGCCGGGACTAGCGGGGGTCTGGATACGCAGTATTTT.